This T cell receptor (beta chain) was captured in a study of immune heterogeneity within non-small cell lung tumors. Template material comprised bulk tumor genomic DNA at roughly 600 ng per sample. From each primary tumor, several far-apart biopsies were obtained during surgery. Undergoing curative surgery were patients whose non-small cell lung cancer was untreated and newly diagnosed. Multiplex PCR amplified TCR beta CDR3 with 32 V and 13 J primers. TCRdb itself ran the multiplex PCR reads through MiXCR, one entry per CDR3 protein. This sample has 7,200 or so distinct CDR3 sequences, with roughly 21% found just once. By share, this clonotype counts as medium-sized (0.01 to 0.1%). Antigen specificity is unknown. Germline CDR1 MDHEN, CDR2 SYDVKM. There are 12 residues in the CDR3. Deletions cut 6 bases from V and 3 bases from J, with 9 bases between. Findings and caveats of the study: Identical dominant CDR3 beta clonotypes recurred across tumor sites within a patient, alongside site-unique high-frequency clones.

The gene calls are TRBV28 and TRBJ2-7, with D perhaps TRBD1 (6 bases). Input material: lung tumor tissue. This TCR was recovered from a man in his fifties or sixties with non-small cell lung cancer. In nucleotides, the CDR3 is TGTGCCAGCAGGCAGGGGAACTACGAGCAGTACTTC. Its protein is CASRQGNYEQYF.